The present entry profiles one T cell receptor beta chain with its context. No antigen is known for it. This entry is derived from a study of cytomegalovirus exposure and HLA in healthy donors. Method: immunoSEQ multiplex PCR; TCRdb's copy keeps in-frame clones and lacks some. The sample has some 160,000 clones, approximately 91% seen once. CDR3 size: 15 residues. The trim removed 5 bases at V and 2 bases at J, leaving 4 bases unmatched. Germline assignment: CDR1 SGHVS and CDR2 FNYEAQ. Notes on the study in general: In vitro assays verified that a few CMV-associated chains recognized CMV antigens specifically.

This chain connects TRBV7-6 to TRBJ2-7, with TRBD2 identical over 12 bases. This receptor was obtained from a man aged 18-30 years in good health and CMV-seronegative. Sequencing used PBMCs. CDR3 DNA sequence: TGTGCCAGCAGCCTAGGACTAGCGGGGCCCTACGAGCAGTACTTC. Its protein is CASSLGLAGPYEQYF.